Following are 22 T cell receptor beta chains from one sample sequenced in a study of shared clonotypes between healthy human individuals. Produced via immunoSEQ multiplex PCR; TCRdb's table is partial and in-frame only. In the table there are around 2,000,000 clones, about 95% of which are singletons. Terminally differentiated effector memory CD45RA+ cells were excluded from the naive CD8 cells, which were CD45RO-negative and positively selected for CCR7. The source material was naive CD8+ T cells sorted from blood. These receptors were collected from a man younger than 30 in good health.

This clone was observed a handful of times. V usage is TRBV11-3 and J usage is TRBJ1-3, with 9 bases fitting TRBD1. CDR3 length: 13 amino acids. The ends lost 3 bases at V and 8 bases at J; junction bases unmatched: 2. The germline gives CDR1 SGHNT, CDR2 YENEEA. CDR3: CASSLTGGDTIYF. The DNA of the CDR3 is TGTGCCAGCAGCTTGACAGGGGGAGACACCATATATTTT.

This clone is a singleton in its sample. DNA for the CDR3: TGCGCCAGCAGCCACGTCCTAGCGGATATCACAGATACGCAGTATTTT. Residues: CASSHVLADITDTQYF. This chain connects TRBV4-3 to TRBJ2-3; 7 nucleotides agree with TRBD2. The CDR3 extends over 16 amino acids. CDR1 and CDR2 (germline): LGHNA, YSLEER. Unmatched junction bases numbered 8, after V lost 3 bases and J lost 2 bases.

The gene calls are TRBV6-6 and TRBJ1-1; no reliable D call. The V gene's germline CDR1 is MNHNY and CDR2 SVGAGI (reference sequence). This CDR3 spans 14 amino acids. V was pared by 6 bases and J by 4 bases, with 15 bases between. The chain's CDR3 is CASSQITGGTEAFF. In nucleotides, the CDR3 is TGTGCCAGCAGCCAAATTACGGGAGGCACTGAAGCTTTCTTT.

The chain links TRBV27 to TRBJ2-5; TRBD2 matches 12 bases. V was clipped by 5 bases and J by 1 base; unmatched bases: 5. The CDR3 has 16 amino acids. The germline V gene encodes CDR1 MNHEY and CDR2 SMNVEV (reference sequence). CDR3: CASSPTSGGTQETQYF. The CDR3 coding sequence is TGTGCCAGCAGTCCCACTAGCGGGGGGACCCAAGAGACCCAGTACTTC.

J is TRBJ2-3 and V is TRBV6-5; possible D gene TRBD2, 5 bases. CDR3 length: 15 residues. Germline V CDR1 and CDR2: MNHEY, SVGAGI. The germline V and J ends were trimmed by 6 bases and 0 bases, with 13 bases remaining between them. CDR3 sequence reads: CASSRDRTSTDTQYF. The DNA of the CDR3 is TGTGCCAGCAGCCGGGATAGAACTAGCACAGATACGCAGTATTTT.

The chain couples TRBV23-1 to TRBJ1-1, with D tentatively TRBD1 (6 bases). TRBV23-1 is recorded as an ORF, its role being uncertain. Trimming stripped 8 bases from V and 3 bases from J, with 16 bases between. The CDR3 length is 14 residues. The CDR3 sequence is CASPRTEADTEAFF. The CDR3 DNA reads TGCGCCAGCCCCAGGACAGAGGCCGACACTGAAGCTTTCTTT.

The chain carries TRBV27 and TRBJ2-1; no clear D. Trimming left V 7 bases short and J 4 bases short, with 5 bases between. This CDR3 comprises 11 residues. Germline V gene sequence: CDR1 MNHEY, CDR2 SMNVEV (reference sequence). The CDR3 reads CASTYYNEQFF. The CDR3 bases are TGTGCCAGCACCTATTACAATGAGCAGTTCTTC.

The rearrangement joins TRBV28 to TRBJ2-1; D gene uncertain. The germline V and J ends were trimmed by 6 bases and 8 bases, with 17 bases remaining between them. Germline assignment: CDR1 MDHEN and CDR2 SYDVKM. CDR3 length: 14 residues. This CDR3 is CASSADAGLDEQFF. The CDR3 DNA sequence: TGTGCCAGCAGCGCGGACGCCGGGCTGGATGAGCAGTTCTTC.

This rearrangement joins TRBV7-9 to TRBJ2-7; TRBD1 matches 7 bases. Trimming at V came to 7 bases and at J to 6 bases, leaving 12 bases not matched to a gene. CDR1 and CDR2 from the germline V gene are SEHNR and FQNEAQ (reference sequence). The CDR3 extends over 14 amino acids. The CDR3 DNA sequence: TGTGCCAGCACTGGGGCGTTAGGGGGCGCCGAGCAGTACTTC. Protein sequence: CASTGALGGAEQYF.

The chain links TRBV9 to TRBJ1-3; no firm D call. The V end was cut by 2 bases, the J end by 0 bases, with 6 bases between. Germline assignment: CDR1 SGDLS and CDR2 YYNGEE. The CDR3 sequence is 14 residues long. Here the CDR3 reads CASSVEFSGNTIYF. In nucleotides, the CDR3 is TGTGCCAGCAGCGTTGAATTCTCTGGAAACACCATATATTTT. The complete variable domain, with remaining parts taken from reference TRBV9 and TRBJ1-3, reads DSGVTQTPKHLITATGQRVTLRCSPRSGDLSVYWYQQSLDQGLQFLIQYYNGEERAKGNILERFSAQQFPDLHSELNLSSLELGDSALYFCASSVEFSGNTIYFGEGSWLTVV.

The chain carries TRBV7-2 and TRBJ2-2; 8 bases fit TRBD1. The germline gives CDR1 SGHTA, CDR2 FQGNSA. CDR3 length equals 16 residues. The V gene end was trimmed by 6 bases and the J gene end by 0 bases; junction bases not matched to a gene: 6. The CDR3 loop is CASSTGQGANTGELFF. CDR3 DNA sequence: TGTGCCAGCAGTACAGGACAGGGTGCGAACACCGGGGAGCTGTTTTTT.

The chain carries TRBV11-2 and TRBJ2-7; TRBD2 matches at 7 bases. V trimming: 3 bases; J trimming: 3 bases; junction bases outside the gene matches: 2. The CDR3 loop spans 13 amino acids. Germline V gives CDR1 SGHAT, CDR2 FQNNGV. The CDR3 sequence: CASSFTSDYEQYF. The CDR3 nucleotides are TGTGCCAGCAGCTTTACTAGCGACTACGAGCAGTACTTC.

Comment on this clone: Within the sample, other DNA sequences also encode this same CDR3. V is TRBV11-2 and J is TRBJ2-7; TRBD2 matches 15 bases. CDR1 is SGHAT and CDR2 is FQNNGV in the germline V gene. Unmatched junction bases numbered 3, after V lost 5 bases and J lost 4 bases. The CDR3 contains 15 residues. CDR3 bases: TGTGCCAGCAGCCCGGGACTAGCGGGAGGTTACGAGCAGTACTTC. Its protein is CASSPGLAGGYEQYF. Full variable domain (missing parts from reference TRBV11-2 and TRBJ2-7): EAGVAQSPRYKIIEKRQSVAFWCNPISGHATLYWYQQILGQGPKLLIQFQNNGVVDDSQLPKDRFSAERLKGVDSTLKIQPAKLEDSAVYLCASSPGLAGGYEQYFGPGTRLTVT.

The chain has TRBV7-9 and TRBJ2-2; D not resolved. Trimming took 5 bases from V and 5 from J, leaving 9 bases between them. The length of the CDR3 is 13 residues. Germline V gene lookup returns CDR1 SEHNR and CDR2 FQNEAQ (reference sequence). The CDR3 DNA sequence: TGTGCCAGCAGCCCGTGGGCTACCGGGGAGCTGTTTTTT. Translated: CASSPWATGELFF. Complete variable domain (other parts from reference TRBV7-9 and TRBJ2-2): DTGVSQNPRHKITKRGQNVTFRCDPISEHNRLYWYRQTLGQGPEFLTYFQNEAQLEKSRLLSDRFSAERPKGSFSTLEIQRTEQGDSAMYLCASSPWATGELFFGEGSRLTVL.

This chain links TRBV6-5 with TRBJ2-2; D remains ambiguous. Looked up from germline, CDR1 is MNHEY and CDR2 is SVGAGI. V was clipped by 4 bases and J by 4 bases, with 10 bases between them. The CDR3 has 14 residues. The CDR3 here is CASSLSGGTGELFF. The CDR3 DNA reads TGTGCCAGCAGTTTAAGTGGCGGCACCGGGGAGCTGTTTTTT.

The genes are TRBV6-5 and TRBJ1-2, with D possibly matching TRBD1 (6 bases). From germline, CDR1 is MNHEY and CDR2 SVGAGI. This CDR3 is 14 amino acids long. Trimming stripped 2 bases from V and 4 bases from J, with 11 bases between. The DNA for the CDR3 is TGTGCCAGCAGTTACGGACAGCTACTCTATGGCTACACCTTC. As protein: CASSYGQLLYGYTF.

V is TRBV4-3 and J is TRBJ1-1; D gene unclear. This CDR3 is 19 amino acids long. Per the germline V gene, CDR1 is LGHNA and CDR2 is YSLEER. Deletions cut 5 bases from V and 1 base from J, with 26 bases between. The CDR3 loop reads CASSARTISYVEKNTEAFF. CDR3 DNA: TGCGCCAGCAGCGCCCGGACCATAAGCTACGTCGAAAAGAACACTGAAGCTTTCTTT.

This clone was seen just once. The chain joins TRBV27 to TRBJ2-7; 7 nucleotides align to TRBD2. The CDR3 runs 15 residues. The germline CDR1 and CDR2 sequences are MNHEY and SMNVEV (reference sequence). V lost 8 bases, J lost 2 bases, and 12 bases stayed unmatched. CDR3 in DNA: TGTGCCAGCTCCGATTCGGGGGAGGGAACCTACGAGCAGTACTTC. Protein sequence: CASSDSGEGTYEQYF.

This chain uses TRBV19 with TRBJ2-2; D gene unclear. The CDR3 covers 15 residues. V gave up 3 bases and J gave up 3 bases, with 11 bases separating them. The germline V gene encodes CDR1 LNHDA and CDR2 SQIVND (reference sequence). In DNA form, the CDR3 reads TGTGCCAGTAGTATCCAGCCTGTGGACACCGGGGAGCTGTTTTTT. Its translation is CASSIQPVDTGELFF.

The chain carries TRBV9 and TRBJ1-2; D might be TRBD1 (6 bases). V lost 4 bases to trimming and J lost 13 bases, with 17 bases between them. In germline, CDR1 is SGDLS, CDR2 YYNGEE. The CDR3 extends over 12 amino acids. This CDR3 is CASSLGGAQGTF. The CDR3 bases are TGTGCCAGCAGCCTAGGGGGGGCCCAGGGCACCTTC.

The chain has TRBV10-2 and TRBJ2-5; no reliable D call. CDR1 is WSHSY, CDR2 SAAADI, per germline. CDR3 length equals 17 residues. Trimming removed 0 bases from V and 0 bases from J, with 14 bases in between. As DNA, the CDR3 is TGCGCCAGCAGTGAGTCGTACACCTACTCGTACCAAGAGACCCAGTACTTC. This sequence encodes CASSESYTYSYQETQYF.

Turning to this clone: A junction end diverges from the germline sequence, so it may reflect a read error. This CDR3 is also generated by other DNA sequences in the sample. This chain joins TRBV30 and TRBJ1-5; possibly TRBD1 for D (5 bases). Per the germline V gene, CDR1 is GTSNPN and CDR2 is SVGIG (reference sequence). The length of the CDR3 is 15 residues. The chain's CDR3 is CAWSQGLHSNQPQHF. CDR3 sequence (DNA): TGTGCCTGGAGCCAGGGATTGCATAGCAATCAGCCCCAACATTTT. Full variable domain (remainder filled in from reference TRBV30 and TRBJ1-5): SQTIHQWPATLVQPVGSPLSLECTVEGTSNPNLYWYRQAAGRGLQLLFYSVGIGQISSEVPQNLSASRPQDRQFILSSKKLLLSDSGFYLCAWSQGLHSNQPQHFGDGTRLSIL.